This TCR beta chain was identified in a study of tumor-infiltrating lymphocytes in primary liver carcinoma. Study-wide context: Tumor stage was T1-T3 N0M0, and tumor size was roughly 4 to 10 cm across. Every sample contained roughly 3.65 to 8 million productive TCRbeta reads, and these numbers were similar from one tissue type to another.

They got blood RNA out of unsorted whole blood and also pulled out germline DNA. Priming with a constant-region primer yielded TCR beta cDNA from around 540 ng total RNA. Libraries covering TCR beta were generated through three nested multiplex PCR rounds (using a slightly modified ARM-PCR). A single record per CDR3 protein comes from TCRdb applying MiXCR to the multiplex PCR reads. Of about 200,000 distinct CDR3 sequences in the sample, less than 70% are singletons; the top ten hold approximately 6.6%. Whole-study results and caveats: Bulk unsorted sampling precluded comparing CD4+ and CD8+ repertoires. Tumors and blood were compared for top-250-clone fraction, and tumors had the significantly higher value (p = 0.039).

As concerns this clonotype: No antigen is known for it.

Sequenced sample: peripheral blood. The TCR comes from a woman in her sixties or seventies with primary liver carcinoma and hepatitis B virus infection.

CDR3 sequence reads: CASSTTLSGSYEQYF. CDR3 nucleotide sequence: TGCGCCAGCAGCACCACACTGTCTGGCTCCTACGAGCAGTACTTC. The chain recombines TRBV5-1 with TRBJ2-7; D unclear. The V gene's germline CDR1 is SGHRS and CDR2 YFSETQ. The CDR3 runs to 15 residues. Trimming left V 4 bases short and J 0 bases short, with 14 bases between.